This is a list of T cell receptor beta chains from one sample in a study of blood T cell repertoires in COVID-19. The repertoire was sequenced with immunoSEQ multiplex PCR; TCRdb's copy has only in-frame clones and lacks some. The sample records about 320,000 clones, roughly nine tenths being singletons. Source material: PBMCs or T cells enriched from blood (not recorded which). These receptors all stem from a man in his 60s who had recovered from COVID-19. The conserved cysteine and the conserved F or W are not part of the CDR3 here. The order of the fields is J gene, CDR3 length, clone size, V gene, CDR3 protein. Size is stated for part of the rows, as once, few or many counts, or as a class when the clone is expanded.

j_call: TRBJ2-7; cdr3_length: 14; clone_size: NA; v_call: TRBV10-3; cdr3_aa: AISESVAGSSYEQY
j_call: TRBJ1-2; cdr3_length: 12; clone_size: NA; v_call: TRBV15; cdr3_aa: ATSKDRGQWGYT
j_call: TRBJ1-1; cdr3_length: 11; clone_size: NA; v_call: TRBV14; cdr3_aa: ASSLANRGEAF
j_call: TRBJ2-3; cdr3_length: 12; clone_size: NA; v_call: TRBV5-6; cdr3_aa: ASSLRGSTDTQY
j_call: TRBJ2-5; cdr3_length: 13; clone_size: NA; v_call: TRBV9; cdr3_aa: ASSVMGLNQETQY
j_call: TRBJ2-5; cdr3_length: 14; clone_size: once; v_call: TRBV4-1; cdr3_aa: ASSHTSGTRGETQY
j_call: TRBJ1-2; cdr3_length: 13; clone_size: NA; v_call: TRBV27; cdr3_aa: ASSPGDSPNYGYT
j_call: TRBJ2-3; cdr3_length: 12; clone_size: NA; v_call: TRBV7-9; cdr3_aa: ASNLDRVTDTQY
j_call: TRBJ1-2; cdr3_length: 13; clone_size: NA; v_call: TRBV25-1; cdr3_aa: ASSEGRGGPYGYT
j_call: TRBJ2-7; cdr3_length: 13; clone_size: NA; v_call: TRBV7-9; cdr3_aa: ASSLGQGISYEQY
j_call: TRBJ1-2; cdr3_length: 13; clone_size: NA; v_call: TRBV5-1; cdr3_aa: ASSPSGTGTAGYT
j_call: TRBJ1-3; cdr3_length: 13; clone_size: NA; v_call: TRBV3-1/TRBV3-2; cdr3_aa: ASSQATGTRNTIY
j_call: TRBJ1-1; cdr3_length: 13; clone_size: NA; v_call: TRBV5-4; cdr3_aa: ASSRETGMNTEAF
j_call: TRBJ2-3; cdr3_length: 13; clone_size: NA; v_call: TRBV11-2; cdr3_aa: ASSLLPRSTDTQY
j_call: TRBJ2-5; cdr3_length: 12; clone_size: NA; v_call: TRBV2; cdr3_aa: ASRVLGIGETQY
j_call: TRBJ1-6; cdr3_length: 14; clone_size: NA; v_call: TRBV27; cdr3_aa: ASSQDRGTANSPLH
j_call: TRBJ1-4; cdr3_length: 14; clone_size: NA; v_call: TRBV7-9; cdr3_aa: ASSLGFSSTNEKLF
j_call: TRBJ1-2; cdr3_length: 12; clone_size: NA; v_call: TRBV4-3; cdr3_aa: ASSQNQGVGGYT
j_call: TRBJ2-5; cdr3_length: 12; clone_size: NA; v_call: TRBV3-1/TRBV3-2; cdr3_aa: ASSLGLYGETQY
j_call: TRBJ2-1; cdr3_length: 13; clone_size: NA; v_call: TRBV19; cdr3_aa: AASSIGTGMNEQF
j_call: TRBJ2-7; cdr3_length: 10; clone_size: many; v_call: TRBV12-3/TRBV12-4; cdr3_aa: ASSFGGYEQY
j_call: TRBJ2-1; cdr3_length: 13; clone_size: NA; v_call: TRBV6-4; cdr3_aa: ASSDRTSGRNEQF
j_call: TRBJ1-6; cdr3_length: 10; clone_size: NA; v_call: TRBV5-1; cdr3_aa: ASSLLNSPLH
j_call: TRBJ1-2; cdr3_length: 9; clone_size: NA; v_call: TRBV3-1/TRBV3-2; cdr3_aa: ASSQEEGYT
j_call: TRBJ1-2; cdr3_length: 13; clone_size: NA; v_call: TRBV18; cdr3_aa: ASSPPSLGARGYT
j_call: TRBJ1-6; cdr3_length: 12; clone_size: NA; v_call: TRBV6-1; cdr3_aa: ASSETGKNSPLH
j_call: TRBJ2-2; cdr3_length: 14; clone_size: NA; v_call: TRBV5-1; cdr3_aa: ASSLGTGSNTGELF
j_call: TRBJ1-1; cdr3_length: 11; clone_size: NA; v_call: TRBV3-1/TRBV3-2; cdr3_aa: ASSPGGATEAF
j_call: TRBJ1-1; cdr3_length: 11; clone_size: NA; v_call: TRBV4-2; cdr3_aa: ASSQVRATEAF
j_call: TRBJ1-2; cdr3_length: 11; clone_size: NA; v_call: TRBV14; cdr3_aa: ASSQDRTGGYT
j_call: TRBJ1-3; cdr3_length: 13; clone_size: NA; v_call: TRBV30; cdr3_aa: AWSQIPRPGNTIY
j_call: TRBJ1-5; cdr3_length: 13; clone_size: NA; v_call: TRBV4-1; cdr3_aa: ASSQEQGGRQPQH
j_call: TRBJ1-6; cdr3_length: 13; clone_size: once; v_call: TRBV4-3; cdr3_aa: ASSPVAGGDSPLH
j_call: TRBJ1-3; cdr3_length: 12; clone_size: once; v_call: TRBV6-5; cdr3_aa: ASSQQGAGNTIY
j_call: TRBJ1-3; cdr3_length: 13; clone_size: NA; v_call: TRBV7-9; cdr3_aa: ASSPNGARGNTIY
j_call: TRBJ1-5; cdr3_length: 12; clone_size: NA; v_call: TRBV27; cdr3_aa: ASSRQGSNQPQH
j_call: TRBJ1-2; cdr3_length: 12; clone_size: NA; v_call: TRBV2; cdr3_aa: ASRTDRGGLGYT
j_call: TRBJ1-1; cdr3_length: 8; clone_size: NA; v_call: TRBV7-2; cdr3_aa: ASSLGGAF
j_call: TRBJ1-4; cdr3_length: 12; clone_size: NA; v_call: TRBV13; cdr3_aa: ASSKGQGFEKLF
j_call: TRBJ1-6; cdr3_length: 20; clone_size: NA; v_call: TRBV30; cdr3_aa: AWSGHHLLPFISGVASAPLH
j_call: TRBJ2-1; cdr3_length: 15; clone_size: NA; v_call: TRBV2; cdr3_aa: ASRVTGTPSSYNEQF